These 2 T cell receptor beta chains were sequenced from one sample in a study of T cells in Graves' hyperthyroidism and ophthalmopathy (dated by TCRdb to the late 2010s). Receptor libraries were prepared by multiplex PCR. These reads were obtained on an Illumina HiSeq 2000. TCR beta CDR3 regions were amplified from RNA transcripts. For the first round of RT-PCR on the TCR CDR3, the HTBI primer set was used together with the Qiagen OneStep RT-PCR kit. The public reads were reanalyzed by TCRdb: fastp trimming at Q25, MiXCR alignment, in-frame beta chains only. Identical CDR3 protein sequences are pooled into one entry, listed with their most common genes and DNA. The sample has roughly 400,000 distinct CDR3 sequences on record, over 13% of them singletons. Together, the top ten hold approximately 29% of the sample. The sequencing sample was made of blood. The source is a middle-aged man with Graves' ophthalmopathy.

V is TRBV3-1 and J is TRBJ2-2, with 13 bases matching TRBD2. The CDR3 is 18 amino acids. V was clipped by 6 bases and J by 3 bases; unmatched bases: 10. CDR1 is LGHDT, CDR2 YNNKEL, per germline (reference sequence). CDR3 loop: CASSHRPGLAGHTGELFF. CDR3 in DNA: TGTGCCAGCAGTCACAGACCGGGACTAGCGGGACACACCGGGGAGCTGTTTTTT. Using reference TRBV3-1 and TRBJ2-2 for the parts outside the CDR3, the full variable domain is DTAVSQTPKYLVTQMGNDKSIKCEQNLGHDTMYWYKQDSKKFLKIMFSYNNKELIINETVPNRFSPKSPDKAHLNLHINSLELGDSAVYFCASSHRPGLAGHTGELFFGEGSRLTVL.

The V call is TRBV28, the J call TRBJ2-5; a weak D match, TRBD1 (6 bases). CDR3 size: 11 residues. From germline, CDR1 is MDHEN and CDR2 SYDVKM. Trimming removed 6 bases from V and 12 bases from J, with 14 bases in between. The CDR3 region has the DNA TGTGCCAGCAGCTCTGACAGGCTGAAGTACTTC. Its translation is CASSSDRLKYF.